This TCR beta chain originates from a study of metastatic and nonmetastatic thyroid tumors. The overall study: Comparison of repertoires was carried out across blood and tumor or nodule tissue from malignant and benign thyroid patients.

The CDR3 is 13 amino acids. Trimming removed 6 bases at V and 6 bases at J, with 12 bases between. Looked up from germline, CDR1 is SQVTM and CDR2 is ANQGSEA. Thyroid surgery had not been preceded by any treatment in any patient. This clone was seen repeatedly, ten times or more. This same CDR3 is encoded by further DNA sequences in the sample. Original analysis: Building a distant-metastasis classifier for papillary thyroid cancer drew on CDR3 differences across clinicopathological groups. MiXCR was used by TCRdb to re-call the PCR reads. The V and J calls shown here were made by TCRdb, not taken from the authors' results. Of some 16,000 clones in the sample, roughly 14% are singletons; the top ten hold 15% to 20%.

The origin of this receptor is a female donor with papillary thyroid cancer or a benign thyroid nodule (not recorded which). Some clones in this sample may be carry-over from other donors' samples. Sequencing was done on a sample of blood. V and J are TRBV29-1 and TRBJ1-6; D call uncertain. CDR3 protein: CSVRTAVNSPLHF. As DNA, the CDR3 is TGCAGCGTCAGGACGGCAGTTAATTCACCCCTCCACTTT. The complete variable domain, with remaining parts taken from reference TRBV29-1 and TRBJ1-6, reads SAVISQKPSRDICQRGTSLTIQCQVDSQVTMMFWYRQQPGQSLTLIATANQGSEATYESGFVIDKFPISRPNLTFSTLTVSNMSPEDSSIYLCSVRTAVNSPLHFGNGTRLTVT.